This entry lists 14 T cell receptor beta chains sequenced from one sample in a study of cytomegalovirus exposure and HLA in healthy donors. Primers: 60 Vbeta forward and 13 Jbeta reverse. Assay used: immunoSEQ multiplex PCR; TCRdb lists only in-frame clones, some missing. Of under 200,000 clones detected, roughly 82% appear once; the ten largest clones hold 1.5%. The sequencing input was PBMCs. These receptor sequences come from a girl under 18 in good health and CMV-seropositive.

The chain has TRBV6-1 and TRBJ2-3; no firm D call. Trimming left V 8 bases short and J 2 bases short, with 11 bases between. Germline values: CDR1 MNHNS, CDR2 SASEGT. This CDR3 has 13 amino acids. The CDR3 region is CASRSISTDTQYF. CDR3 coding DNA: TGTGCCAGCCGGTCCATTTCCACAGATACGCAGTATTTT.

The chain has TRBV2 and TRBJ2-7; tentative D call: TRBD2 (6 bases). Germline CDR1 SNHLY, CDR2 FYNNEI. Trimming cost V 6 bases and J 2 bases, with 14 bases left between them. The CDR3 covers 14 residues. This CDR3 reads CASRAGPKTYEQYF. For the CDR3, the DNA is TGTGCCAGCAGGGCGGGACCAAAAACCTACGAGCAGTACTTC.

In its sample, this clone was seen a few times. The chain links TRBV28 to TRBJ1-4; D not resolved. The CDR3 has 18 residues. Germline loops: CDR1 MDHEN, CDR2 SYDVKM. V lost 5 bases and J lost 0, with 19 bases in between. This CDR3 reads CASSQPYVSGATNEKLFF. The CDR3 nucleotides read TGTGCCAGCAGTCAACCCTACGTTTCAGGTGCAACTAATGAAAAACTGTTTTTT.

J is TRBJ2-6 and V is TRBV30, with D possibly TRBD1 on 6 matching bases. V gave up 5 bases and J gave up 4 bases, with 21 bases separating them. CDR1 is GTSNPN and CDR2 is SVGIG in the germline V gene (reference sequence). This CDR3 is 17 amino acids long. The CDR3 nucleotides read TGTGCCTGGGAGCAATTCGATACAGGGCTCGGGGCCAACGTCCTGACTTTC. This translates into CAWEQFDTGLGANVLTF.

The genes are TRBV5-1 and TRBJ1-1; D remains ambiguous. In germline, CDR1 is SGHRS, CDR2 YFSETQ. The germline V and J ends were trimmed by 3 bases and 3 bases, with 15 bases remaining between them. CDR3 length: 15 residues. The DNA of the CDR3 is TGCGCCAGCAGCTCGGGAGGTGGGGTATACACTGAAGCTTTCTTT. Amino acid sequence: CASSSGGGVYTEAFF.

This clone has just a few counts. The rearrangement uses TRBV9 and TRBJ1-2, with TRBD1 identical over 10 bases. The CDR3 length is 14 residues. The germline gives CDR1 SGDLS, CDR2 YYNGEE. Trimming took 4 bases from V and 4 from J; bases not matched to a gene: 4. The CDR3 DNA reads TGTGCCAGCAGCAAAGACAGGGGGCCCTATGGCTACACCTTC. Its protein product is CASSKDRGPYGYTF.

The CDR3 coding sequence is TGCAGTGCTAGAAGGGACAGGGCAGACACCTTC. Translation gives CSARRDRADTF. This chain joins TRBV20-1 and TRBJ1-2; TRBD1 matches at 9 bases. Germline assignment: CDR1 DFQATT and CDR2 SNEGSKA (reference sequence). CDR3 size: 11 residues. V shed 2 bases, J shed 12 bases, and the junction held 4 bases outside the gene matches.

J is TRBJ1-1 and V is TRBV7-9; the D is unclear. CDR3 size: 14 residues. Germline CDR1 and CDR2: SEHNR and FQNEAQ (reference sequence). V lost 5 bases and J lost 2, with 12 bases in between. CDR3 sequence (DNA): TGTGCCAGCAGCCCAAAGAACTACAACACTGAAGCTTTCTTT. Translated, it gives CASSPKNYNTEAFF. The full variable domain, rest sourced from reference TRBV7-9 and TRBJ1-1, is DTGVSQNPRHKITKRGQNVTFRCDPISEHNRLYWYRQTLGQGPEFLTYFQNEAQLEKSRLLSDRFSAERPKGSFSTLEIQRTEQGDSAMYLCASSPKNYNTEAFFGQGTRLTVV.

This clone has a handful of counts. The chain combines TRBV11-2 with TRBJ2-3; TRBD2 matches 9 bases. The CDR3 runs 15 residues. The trim removed 0 bases at V and 6 bases at J, leaving 4 bases unmatched. The germline V gene encodes CDR1 SGHAT and CDR2 FQNNGV. The DNA for the CDR3 is TGTGCCAGCAGCTTAGAAGCGGGGGGTTTTGATACGCAGTATTTT. Translation: CASSLEAGGFDTQYF.

This clone was seen more than once but under ten times. The chain recombines TRBV5-4 with TRBJ1-1; TRBD1 matches 7 bases. The CDR3 sequence is 14 residues long. Losses at the gene ends were 5 bases for V and 3 bases for J; bases not matched to a gene: 7. Germline lookup yields CDR1 SGHNT and CDR2 YYREEE (reference sequence). CDR3 sequence reads: CASRYDREDTEAFF. The DNA of the CDR3 is TGTGCCAGCAGATATGACAGGGAAGACACTGAAGCTTTCTTT. The variable domain in full, completed from reference TRBV5-4 and TRBJ1-1, reads ETGVTQSPTHLIKTRGQQVTLRCSSQSGHNTVSWYQQALGQGPQFIFQYYREEENGRGNFPPRFSGLQFPNYSSELNVNALELDDSALYLCASRYDREDTEAFFGQGTRLTVV.

CDR3 coding DNA: TGTGCCAGCACCCCCCGCTCGCGGGAGGGCCCACGGTCCTACAATGAGCAGTTCTTC. Protein product: CASTPRSREGPRSYNEQFF. This chain joins TRBV28 and TRBJ2-1, with 9 bases identical to TRBD2. The V segment lost 7 bases and the J segment 1 base; nucleotides outside the gene matches: 17. Germline CDR1 and CDR2: MDHEN and SYDVKM. This CDR3 has 19 amino acids.

J is TRBJ2-3 and V is TRBV11-2, with D perhaps matching TRBD2 (5 bases). Germline values: CDR1 SGHAT, CDR2 FQNNGV. The CDR3 runs to 17 residues. V shed 1 base and J shed 2 bases, with 16 bases lying between them. The CDR3 loop is CASSLAAGRTHTDTQYF. The DNA of the CDR3 is TGTGCCAGCAGCTTAGCCGCCGGCAGGACTCACACAGATACGCAGTATTTT.

The chain carries TRBV7-8 and TRBJ2-7; TRBD1 is a possible D gene (6 bases). CDR1 is SGHVS, CDR2 FQNEAQ, per germline. This CDR3 is 15 amino acids long. Trimming removed 4 bases from V and 3 bases from J, with 16 bases in between. CDR3 residues: CASSYSQGIFYEQYF. CDR3 sequence (DNA): TGTGCCAGCAGCTACTCACAGGGTATTTTCTACGAGCAGTACTTC.

The CDR3 sequence is CASSPQGNYGYTF. The CDR3 DNA is TGTGCCAGCAGCCCCCAGGGTAACTATGGCTACACCTTC. The chain employs TRBV11-2 and TRBJ1-2, with D tentatively TRBD1 (5 bases). The V end was cut by 5 bases, the J end by 1 base, with 8 bases between. The CDR3 length is 13 residues. Looked up from germline, CDR1 is SGHAT and CDR2 is FQNNGV.